This passage covers 30 T cell receptor beta chains from one sample sequenced in a study of blood T cell repertoires in COVID-19. Sequencing was performed with immunoSEQ multiplex PCR; in TCRdb, only in-frame clones are kept and a portion is missing. The profile shows hundreds of thousands of clones, 85% to 90% of them singletons. The sample comprised peripheral blood. The receptors originated from a man aged 55-75 years with acute or convalescent COVID-19.

This sequence joins TRBV21-1 and TRBJ1-6; no check of the table's D call, TRBD1, against the DNA was made. TRBV21-1 is described as a pseudogene. This CDR3 is built from 18 residues. DNA for the CDR3: TGTGCCAGCAGCAAGTCCTTCCGGGACAGGGGAAGGGTTTCACCCCTCCACTTT. Protein product: CASSKSFRDRGRVSPLHF.

The chain uses TRBV6-1 and TRBJ2-7; TRBD2 matches 7 bases. This CDR3 is built from 18 residues. The V and J ends lost 0 bases and 1 base, in that order; junction bases with no gene match: 12. Germline CDR1 is MNHNS and CDR2 is SASEGT. CDR3 in DNA: TGTGCCAGCAGTGAAGCGGTGTTCAACGTGGGGGGGTCCTACGAGCAGTACTTC. This codes for CASSEAVFNVGGSYEQYF.

This clone was seen a single time. This chain uses TRBV5-6 with TRBJ2-3; 7 bases line up with TRBD2. The CDR3 is 17 amino acids. From germline, CDR1 is SGHDT and CDR2 YYEEEE. The J segment lost 1 base and the V segment lost 0 bases, leaving 8 bases of the junction unmatched. The CDR3 sequence is CASSLAEGAGRTDTQYF. CDR3 coding DNA: TGTGCCAGCAGCTTGGCCGAAGGAGCGGGGCGCACAGATACGCAGTATTTT.

J is TRBJ1-5 and V is TRBV6-5; D is possibly TRBD1 (6 bases). Looked up from germline, CDR1 is MNHEY and CDR2 is SVGAGI. The CDR3 consists of 14 residues. V was cut by 6 bases and J by 3 bases, with 12 bases left in between. CDR3 DNA sequence: TGTGCCAGCAGGGGGGCAGGGGACAATCAGCCCCAGCATTTT. Translation gives CASRGAGDNQPQHF.

The chain has TRBV30 and TRBJ1-1; TRBD1 is a possible D gene (5 bases). The V gene's germline CDR1 is GTSNPN and CDR2 SVGIG (reference sequence). This CDR3 region has 15 residues. V lost 4 bases to trimming and J lost 5 bases, with 20 bases between them. The CDR3 nucleotides are TGTGCCTGGATCAAACCCGGGGGATTCGGAACTGAAGCTTTCTTT. Its translation is CAWIKPGGFGTEAFF.

The chain joins TRBV20-1 to TRBJ2-1, with 7 bases aligning to TRBD1. V shed 3 bases and J 8 bases; nucleotides not matched to a gene: 13. The CDR3 totals 15 residues. Germline V gene lookup returns CDR1 DFQATT and CDR2 SNEGSKA (reference sequence). Here the CDR3 reads CSASSVQGVGDEQFF. The CDR3 region has the DNA TGCAGTGCTAGTTCGGTTCAGGGGGTAGGCGATGAGCAGTTCTTC.

The chain combines TRBV6-5 with TRBJ2-1, with 7 bases matching TRBD2. CDR1 and CDR2 from the germline V gene are MNHEY and SVGAGI. After removal of 4 bases from V and 10 bases from J, the junction contained 1 base not matched to a gene. The CDR3 extends over 11 amino acids. Here the CDR3 DNA reads TGTGCCAGCAGTTTGGGGGGGGAGCAGTTCTTC. It yields the protein CASSLGGEQFF.

V gene TRBV5-6 combines with J gene TRBJ1-4, with 7 bases identical to TRBD1. Germline V lookup: CDR1 SGHDT, CDR2 YYEEEE. J gave up 5 bases and V 4 bases, and 2 bases lay outside the gene matches. The CDR3 runs to 13 residues. The DNA for the CDR3 is TGTGCCAGCAGCGGGGACAGAAATGAAAAACTGTTTTTT. Residues: CASSGDRNEKLFF.

The rearrangement links TRBV10-3 to TRBJ2-3; TRBD2 might be the D (5 bases). With 6 bases removed from V and 3 bases from J, the gap between germline ends came to 7 bases. This CDR3 is built from 12 residues. Germline V gene sequence: CDR1 ENHRY, CDR2 SYGVKD. CDR3 protein: CAIRRETDTQYF. In DNA form, the CDR3 reads TGTGCCATCAGGAGGGAGACAGATACGCAGTATTTT.

The J gene is TRBJ2-7, the V gene TRBV7-8; TRBD1 matches at 9 bases. Germline values: CDR1 SGHVS, CDR2 FQNEAQ. The J segment lost 0 bases and the V segment lost 6 bases, leaving 6 bases of the junction unmatched. The CDR3 consists of 15 residues. The CDR3 DNA follows: TGTGCCAGCAGTCCCGGGACAGGGTTCTCCTACGAGCAGTACTTC. It codes for CASSPGTGFSYEQYF.

The rearrangement joins TRBV5-1 to TRBJ2-6, with TRBD1 matching 8 bases. Trimming took 3 bases from V and 0 from J; bases not matched to a gene: 17. From germline, CDR1 is SGHRS and CDR2 YFSETQ. This CDR3 region has 21 residues. The CDR3 reads CASSWALGQAHSGSGANVLTF. The CDR3 DNA reads as TGCGCCAGCAGCTGGGCCCTGGGACAGGCTCATTCGGGCTCTGGGGCCAACGTCCTGACTTTC.

CDR3 bases: TGTGCCAGTAGTATAGTAGGAGAGGCCAAAAACATTCAGTACTTC. Residues: CASSIVGEAKNIQYF. The V gene is TRBV19, the J gene TRBJ2-4; no firm D call. The CDR3 contains 15 residues. Germline CDR1 reads LNHDA; CDR2 reads SQIVND (reference sequence). Between the trimmed V and J ends, which lost 1 base and 1 base, there was a span of 8 bases.

The V gene is TRBV19, the J gene TRBJ2-3; 11 bases line up with TRBD2. Germline CDR1 reads LNHDA; CDR2 reads SQIVND (reference sequence). The CDR3 contains 15 residues. Trimming removed 4 bases from V and 6 bases from J; junction bases left unmatched: 6. The CDR3 DNA is TGTGCCAGTAGTAGCATAGCGGGGGGGCCGGATACGCAGTATTTT. Translating gives CASSSIAGGPDTQYF.

The V gene is TRBV27, the J gene TRBJ1-2, with D perhaps matching TRBD1 (5 bases). Trimming shortened V by 5 bases and J by 2 bases, and 9 bases separated the two germline ends. CDR3 length: 13 amino acids. The V gene's germline CDR1 is MNHEY and CDR2 SMNVEV (reference sequence). CDR3 sequence: CASSVGVNYGYTF. The CDR3 region has the DNA TGTGCCAGCAGTGTAGGGGTAAACTATGGCTACACCTTC.

The chain links TRBV7-2 to TRBJ2-4; the match to TRBD1 covers 10 bases. Per germline, CDR1 SGHTA and CDR2 FQGNSA. V lost 3 bases to trimming and J lost 1 base; unmatched junction nucleotides: 9. This CDR3 contains 18 residues. The chain's CDR3 is CASSFEPPGQGAKNIQYF. CDR3 in DNA: TGTGCCAGCAGCTTTGAACCTCCGGGACAGGGGGCCAAAAACATTCAGTACTTC.

This chain uses TRBV27 with TRBJ1-5; D is uncertain. The ends were cut back, 5 bases at V and 0 bases at J, with 11 bases in the middle. Germline CDR1 is MNHEY and CDR2 is SMNVEV (reference sequence). This CDR3 comprises 15 residues. CDR3 DNA sequence: TGTGCCAGCAGTCCACAGCCATATAGCAATCAGCCCCAGCATTTT. It is translated as CASSPQPYSNQPQHF.

In this sample, this clone turned up once. In DNA form, the CDR3 reads TGTGCCAGCAGTTTATCAGGGGCCGGCACTGAAGCTTTCTTT. Protein sequence: CASSLSGAGTEAFF. The rearrangement joins TRBV27 to TRBJ1-1, with a weak D call TRBD1 (5 bases). CDR1 is MNHEY, CDR2 SMNVEV, per germline (reference sequence). This CDR3 has 14 amino acids. The V gene lost 0 bases and the J gene lost 4 bases, with 9 bases spanning the gap.

The sample holds one count of this clone. In DNA form, the CDR3 reads TGTGCCACCTCCCTATCGGGGGGGCCGAGTGAAGCTTTCTTT. Translated, it gives CATSLSGGPSEAFF. The V and J genes are TRBV15 and TRBJ1-1, with D possibly TRBD1 on 6 matching bases. Germline V gene lookup returns CDR1 LNHNV and CDR2 YYDKDF (reference sequence). V was pared by 8 bases and J by 7 bases, with 20 bases between. The CDR3 contains 14 residues.

This sequence joins TRBV5-5 and TRBJ2-7; 11 bases fit TRBD2. V trimming: 0 bases; J trimming: 6 bases; junction bases outside the gene matches: 5. This CDR3 spans 15 amino acids. Germline CDR1 SGHKS, CDR2 YYEKEE (reference sequence). The DNA for the CDR3 is TGTGCCAGCAGCTTGGGACTAGCGGGGAACCGCGAGCAGTACTTC. Protein product: CASSLGLAGNREQYF. The full variable domain, rest sourced from reference TRBV5-5 and TRBJ2-7, is DAGVTQSPTHLIKTRGQQVTLRCSPISGHKSVSWYQQVLGQGPQFIFQYYEKEERGRGNFPDRFSARQFPNYSSELNVNALLLGDSALYLCASSLGLAGNREQYFGPGTRLTVT.

This sequence joins TRBV4-1 and TRBJ2-7, with 14 positions matching TRBD2. Trimming at V came to 0 bases and at J to 4 bases, leaving 8 bases not matched to a gene. The germline CDR1 and CDR2 sequences are MGHRA and YSYEKL. The CDR3 has 18 amino acids. The DNA of the CDR3 is TGCGCCAGCAGCCAAGACGGGACTAGCGGGGGCCCTTTATACGAGCAGTACTTC. Encoded protein: CASSQDGTSGGPLYEQYF.

This clone has just one count. The chain recombines TRBV14 with TRBJ1-2; perhaps TRBD1 as D (5 bases). Germline V gives CDR1 SGHDN, CDR2 FVKESK. The V end lost 1 base, the J end lost 8 bases, and 11 bases lay between the germline ends. CDR3 length: 13 residues. Here the CDR3 reads CASSQAAGRGYTF. For the CDR3, the DNA is TGTGCCAGCAGCCAAGCGGCAGGGCGAGGCTACACCTTC. Drawing the rest from reference TRBV14 and TRBJ1-2, the complete variable domain is EAGVTQFPSHSVIEKGQTVTLRCDPISGHDNLYWYRRVMGKEIKFLLHFVKESKQDESGMPNNRFLAERTGGTYSTLKVQPAELEDSGVYFCASSQAAGRGYTFGSGTRLTVV.

The V call is TRBV3-1 (or the pseudogene TRBV3-2), the J call TRBJ2-2; weak D call: TRBD2 (7 bases). The CDR3 totals 16 residues. Trimming shortened V by 1 base and J by 6 bases, and 15 bases separated the two germline ends. CDR1 and CDR2 from the germline V gene are LGHDT and YNNKEL (reference sequence). CDR3 region: CASSQGVGGGSGELFF. As DNA, the CDR3 is TGTGCCAGCAGCCAAGGCGTAGGGGGGGGCTCCGGGGAGCTGTTTTTT.

The rearrangement links TRBV25-1 to TRBJ1-6, with TRBD1 identical over 7 bases. Germline loops: CDR1 MGHDK, CDR2 SYGVNS. Trimming removed 9 bases from V and 7 bases from J; junction bases left unmatched: 9. The length of the CDR3 is 14 residues. This CDR3 reads CASSPTGNNSPLHF. The CDR3 DNA reads as TGTGCCAGTTCGCCGACAGGGAACAATTCACCCCTCCACTTT.

V and J are TRBV4-3 and TRBJ2-2, with a weak D call TRBD1 (7 bases). The ends were cut back, 1 base at V and 4 bases at J, with 13 bases in the middle. The CDR3 extends over 16 amino acids. Germline V gives CDR1 LGHNA, CDR2 YSLEER. For the CDR3, the DNA is TGCGCCAGCAGCCAAGTAGCGGCAGGGGGCACCGGGGAGCTGTTTTTT. Protein: CASSQVAAGGTGELFF.

This clone was seen only once. This chain uses TRBV19 with TRBJ1-6; D is unresolved. CDR3 length equals 14 residues. Germline CDR1 reads LNHDA; CDR2 reads SQIVND (reference sequence). V was clipped by 5 bases and J by 0 bases, with 5 bases between them. CDR3 sequence (DNA): TGTGCCAGTAGTGGGAGCTCCTATAATTCACCCCTCCACTTT. This encodes CASSGSSYNSPLHF. The full variable domain, completed using reference TRBV19 and TRBJ1-6, is DGGITQSPKYLFRKEGQNVTLSCEQNLNHDAMYWYRQDPGQGLRLIYYSQIVNDFQKGDIAEGYSVSREKKESFPLTVTSAQKNPTAFYLCASSGSSYNSPLHFGNGTRLTVT.

The chain uses TRBV30 and TRBJ1-1; D is unresolved. This CDR3 has 13 residues. The V and J ends lost 1 base and 9 bases respectively, with 15 bases between them. Germline V CDR1 and CDR2: GTSNPN, SVGIG (reference sequence). The CDR3 protein is CAWSGAVVDKAFF. The CDR3 DNA is TGTGCCTGGAGTGGGGCTGTAGTAGACAAAGCTTTCTTT.

The genes are TRBV3-1 (or the pseudogene TRBV3-2) and TRBJ2-5, with a weak D call TRBD2 (7 bases). Germline V gene data show CDR1 as LGHDT and CDR2 as YNNKEL (reference sequence). CDR3 size: 16 residues. Trimming removed 4 bases from V and 5 bases from J, with 20 bases in between. In DNA form, the CDR3 reads TGTGCCAGCAGCCCCGGGGGGCGGGGCGACGGGGAGACCCAGTACTTC. Encoded protein: CASSPGGRGDGETQYF.

The chain joins TRBV30 to TRBJ1-1; D gene uncertain. CDR3 length: 15 residues. Trimming removed 4 bases from V and 3 bases from J, with 18 bases in between. Germline V gives CDR1 GTSNPN, CDR2 SVGIG (reference sequence). The CDR3 is CAWTFKTRGYTEAFF. The DNA for the CDR3 is TGTGCCTGGACCTTCAAGACGAGAGGGTACACTGAAGCTTTCTTT.

The gene calls are TRBV3-1 (or the pseudogene TRBV3-2) and TRBJ2-7, with 8 bases lining up with TRBD2. Germline-derived CDR1 and CDR2 are LGHDT and YNNKEL (reference sequence). CDR3 size: 16 residues. With V trimmed by 4 bases and J by 4 bases, 12 bases remained unmatched. The CDR3 DNA reads as TGTGCCAGCAGCCCCCAGCGTAGCGGGGTGGTGTACGAGCAGTACTTC. Amino acids: CASSPQRSGVVYEQYF.

This rearrangement joins TRBV28 to TRBJ1-2; D may be TRBD1 (5 bases). In germline, CDR1 is MDHEN, CDR2 SYDVKM. This CDR3 region has 13 residues. V shed 2 bases and J shed 8 bases, with 12 bases lying between them. In nucleotides, the CDR3 is TGTGCCAGCAGTTTAGGGCAGGGTAGGGGCTACACCTTC. Protein: CASSLGQGRGYTF.